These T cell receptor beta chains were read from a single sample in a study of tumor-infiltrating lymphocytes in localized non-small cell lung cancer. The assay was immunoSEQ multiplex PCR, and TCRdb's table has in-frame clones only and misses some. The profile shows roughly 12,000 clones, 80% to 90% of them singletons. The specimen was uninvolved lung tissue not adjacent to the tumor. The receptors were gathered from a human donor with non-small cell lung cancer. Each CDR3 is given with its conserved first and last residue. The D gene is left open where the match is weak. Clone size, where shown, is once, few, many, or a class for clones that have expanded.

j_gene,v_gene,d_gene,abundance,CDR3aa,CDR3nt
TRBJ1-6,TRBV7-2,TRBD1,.,CASSLETGETYNSPLHF,TGTGCCAGCAGCTTAGAGACAGGGGAAACCTATAATTCACCCCTCCACTTT
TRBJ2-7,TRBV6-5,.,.,CASSKPGFSYEQYF,TGTGCCAGCAGTAAACCAGGGTTTTCCTACGAGCAGTACTTC
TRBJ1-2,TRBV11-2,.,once,CASSLEVTGRGYTF,TGTGCCAGCAGCTTAGAGGTTACGGGGCGAGGCTACACCTTC
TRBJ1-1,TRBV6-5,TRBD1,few,CASSYAGTGKRTEAFF,TGTGCCAGCAGTTACGCCGGGACAGGGAAGAGGACTGAAGCTTTCTTT
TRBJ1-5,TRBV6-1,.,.,CASSVYSNQPQHF,TGTGCCAGCAGTGTCTATAGCAATCAGCCCCAGCATTTT
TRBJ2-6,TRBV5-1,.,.,CASSLGGPLLVSNVLTF,TGCGCCAGCAGCTTGGGGGGACCCCTCCTGGTGTCCAACGTCCTGACTTTC
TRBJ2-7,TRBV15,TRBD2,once,CATSRVRGGASEQYF,TGTGCCACCAGCAGAGTTCGCGGGGGGGCCTCCGAGCAGTACTTC
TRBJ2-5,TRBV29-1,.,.,CSCTWGIGGETQYF,TGCAGCTGCACTTGGGGCATCGGAGGTGAGACCCAGTACTTC
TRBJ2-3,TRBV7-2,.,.,CASSLASGWRDTQYF,TGTGCCAGCAGCTTAGCTAGCGGTTGGCGAGATACGCAGTATTTT
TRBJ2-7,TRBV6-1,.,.,CASNGRESSYEQYF,TGTGCCAGCAATGGCAGGGAGAGCTCCTACGAGCAGTACTTC
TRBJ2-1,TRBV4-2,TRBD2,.,CASRTSTAGVNNEQFF,TGTGCCAGCAGGACCTCAACGGCGGGGGTGAACAATGAGCAGTTCTTC
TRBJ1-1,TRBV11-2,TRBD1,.,CASSLDPLQGQNTEAFF,TGTGCCAGCAGCTTAGATCCATTACAGGGGCAGAACACTGAAGCTTTCTTT
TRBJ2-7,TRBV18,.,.,CASSRAAQTYEQYF,TGTGCCAGCTCGAGGGCAGCCCAGACCTACGAGCAGTACTTC
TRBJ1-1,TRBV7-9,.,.,CASSFLLNTEAFF,TGTGCCAGCAGCTTCTTGTTGAACACTGAAGCTTTCTTT
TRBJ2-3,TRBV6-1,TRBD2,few,CASSEGLAGGSTDTQYF,TGTGCCAGCAGTGAAGGACTAGCGGGGGGGAGCACAGATACGCAGTATTTT
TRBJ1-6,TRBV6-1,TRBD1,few,CASSLTGLNSPLHF,TGTGCCAGCAGTCTGACAGGGCTGAATTCACCCCTCCACTTT
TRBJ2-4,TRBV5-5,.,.,CASSLRWSRENIQYF,TGTGCCAGCAGCTTGAGGTGGTCTAGGGAAAACATTCAGTACTTC
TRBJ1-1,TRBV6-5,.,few,CASSRNTEAFF,TGTGCCAGCAGTCGGAACACTGAAGCTTTCTTT
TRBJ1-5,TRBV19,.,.,CASSSLENSNQPQHF,TGTGCCAGTAGTAGTTTAGAGAATAGCAATCAGCCCCAGCATTTT
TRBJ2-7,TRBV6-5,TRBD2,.,CASREGLAGGYEQYF,TGTGCCAGCAGGGAGGGACTAGCGGGGGGTTACGAGCAGTACTTC
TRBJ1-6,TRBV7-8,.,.,CASSRVTDLLGSPLHF,TGTGCCAGCAGCCGAGTAACAGATCTCCTTGGGTCACCCCTCCACTTT
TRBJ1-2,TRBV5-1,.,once,CASSLDRNYGYTF,TGCGCCAGCAGCTTGGATAGGAACTATGGCTACACCTTC
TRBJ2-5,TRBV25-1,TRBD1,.,CASSDRTGGETQYF,TGTGCCAGCAGTGATCGGACAGGAGGAGAGACCCAGTACTTC
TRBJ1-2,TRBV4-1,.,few,CASRGGFGYGYTF,TGCGCCAGCAGGGGAGGGTTCGGCTATGGCTACACCTTC
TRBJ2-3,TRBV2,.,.,CASRRQGARTDTQYF,TGTGCCAGCAGACGGCAAGGGGCCCGCACAGATACGCAGTATTTT
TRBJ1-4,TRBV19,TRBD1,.,CASSAGTATNEKLFF,TGTGCCAGTAGTGCTGGGACAGCAACTAATGAAAAACTGTTTTTT
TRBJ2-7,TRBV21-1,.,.,CASTQRGGRYEQYF,TGTGCCAGCACCCAAAGGGGAGGGAGATACGAGCAGTACTTC
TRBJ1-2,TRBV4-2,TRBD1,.,CASSPGTANYGYTF,TGTGCCAGCAGCCCCGGGACAGCTAACTATGGCTACACCTTC
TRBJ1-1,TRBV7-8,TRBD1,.,CASSSERDRGGLDTEAFF,TGTGCCAGCAGCTCGGAACGGGACAGGGGGGGATTGGACACTGAAGCTTTCTTT
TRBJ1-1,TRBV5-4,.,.,CASSVATGGGNTEAFF,TGTGCCAGCAGCGTGGCGACGGGTGGGGGGAACACTGAAGCTTTCTTT
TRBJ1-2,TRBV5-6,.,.,CASSLYYGYTF,TGTGCCAGCAGCTTGTATTATGGCTACACCTTC
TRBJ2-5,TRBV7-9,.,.,CASSLTPPGPRAQYF,TGTGCCAGCAGCTTAACGCCTCCGGGCCCCCGGGCCCAGTACTTC
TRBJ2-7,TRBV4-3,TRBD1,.,CASSQEQGEAYEQYF,TGCGCCAGCAGCCAAGAACAGGGGGAAGCCTACGAGCAGTACTTC